This T cell receptor (beta chain) was recorded in a study of T-cell memory formation after mild COVID-19. In the study overall: The TCR clusters were mostly specific to one donor.

Study-level points and caveats: CM and EM subsets held most contracting CD4+ clones; EMRA held CD8+ ones.

TCRdb passed the 5' RACE reads through MiXCR, listing each CDR3 protein once. The sample comprises some 290,000 distinct CDR3 sequences, 15% to 20% of which are singletons, and roughly 24% rests with the top ten. CDR1 and CDR2 from the germline V gene are SGDLS and YYNGEE. J was trimmed by 15 bases and V by 4 bases; bases with no gene match: 5. The CDR3 runs 11 residues. This clonotype was found a few times. Its cognate antigen is unknown. The TCR sequence derives from a man in his late teens or twenties who had mild COVID-19 (a few samples of this study predate the infection). Cell type and time point are not known. The sample was PBMCs or a T cell subset sorted from them (not recorded which). This rearrangement joins TRBV9 to TRBJ2-1; the match to TRBD1 covers 9 bases. The CDR3, as DNA: TGTGCCAGCAGCACCGGGACAGGGTTGTTCTTC. Protein sequence: CASSTGTGLFF.